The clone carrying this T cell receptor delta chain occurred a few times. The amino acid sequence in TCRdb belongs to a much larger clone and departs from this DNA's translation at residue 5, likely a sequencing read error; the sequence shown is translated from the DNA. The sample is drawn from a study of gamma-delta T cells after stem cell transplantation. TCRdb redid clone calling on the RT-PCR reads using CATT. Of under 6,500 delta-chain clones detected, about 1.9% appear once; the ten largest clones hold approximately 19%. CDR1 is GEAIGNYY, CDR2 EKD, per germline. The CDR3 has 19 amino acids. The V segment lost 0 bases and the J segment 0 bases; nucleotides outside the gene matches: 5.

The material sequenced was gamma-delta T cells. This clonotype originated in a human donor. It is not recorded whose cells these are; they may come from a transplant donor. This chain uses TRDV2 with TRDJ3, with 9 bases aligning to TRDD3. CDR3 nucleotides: TGTGCCTGTGACACCACGGATGGGGGATACTCCTGGGACACCCGACAGATGTTTTTC. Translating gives CACDTTDGGYSWDTRQMFF.